This TCR beta chain came from a study of early stage breast cancer tumors. Study as a whole: About 80% of the 16 invasive tumors were ER+, PR+ and HER2-. Whole-study results and caveats: Most shared enriched TCRB sequences were commonly generated ones.

Trimming stripped 0 bases from V and 6 bases from J, with 6 bases between. The CDR3 covers 12 residues. Germline values: CDR1 SGHRS, CDR2 YFSETQ. Some clones are missing from TCRdb's copy, which holds only in-frame ones; the method was immunoSEQ multiplex PCR. The data hold 51,000 or so clones, with approximately 83% observed a single time. This clone was recorded a few times. Its antigen remains unidentified. This rearrangement joins TRBV5-1 to TRBJ1-2, with no clear D. Sequenced: blood. This TCR derives from a person aged 45-65 years with breast cancer. The CDR3 loop is CASSLEGDGYTF. In DNA, the CDR3 is TGCGCCAGCAGCTTGGAAGGCGATGGCTACACCTTC. The variable domain in full, completed from reference TRBV5-1 and TRBJ1-2, reads KAGVTQTPRYLIKTRGQQVTLSCSPISGHRSVSWYQQTPGQGLQFLFEYFSETQRNKGNFPGRFSGRQFSNSRSEMNVSTLELGDSALYLCASSLEGDGYTFGSGTRLTVV.